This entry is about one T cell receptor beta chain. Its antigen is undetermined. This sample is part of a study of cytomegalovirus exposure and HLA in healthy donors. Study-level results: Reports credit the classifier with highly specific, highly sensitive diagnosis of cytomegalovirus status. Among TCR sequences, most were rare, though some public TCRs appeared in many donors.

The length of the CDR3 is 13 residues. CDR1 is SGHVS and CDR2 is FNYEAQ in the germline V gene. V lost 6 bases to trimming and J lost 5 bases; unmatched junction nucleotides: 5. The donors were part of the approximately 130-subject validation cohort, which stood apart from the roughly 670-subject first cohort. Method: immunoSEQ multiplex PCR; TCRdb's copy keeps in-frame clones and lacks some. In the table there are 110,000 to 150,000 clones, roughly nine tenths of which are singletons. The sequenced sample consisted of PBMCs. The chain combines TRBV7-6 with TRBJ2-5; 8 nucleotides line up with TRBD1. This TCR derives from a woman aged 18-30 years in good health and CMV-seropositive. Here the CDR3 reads CASRSRGRETQYF. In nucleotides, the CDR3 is TGTGCCAGCAGATCCAGGGGGCGCGAGACCCAGTACTTC.